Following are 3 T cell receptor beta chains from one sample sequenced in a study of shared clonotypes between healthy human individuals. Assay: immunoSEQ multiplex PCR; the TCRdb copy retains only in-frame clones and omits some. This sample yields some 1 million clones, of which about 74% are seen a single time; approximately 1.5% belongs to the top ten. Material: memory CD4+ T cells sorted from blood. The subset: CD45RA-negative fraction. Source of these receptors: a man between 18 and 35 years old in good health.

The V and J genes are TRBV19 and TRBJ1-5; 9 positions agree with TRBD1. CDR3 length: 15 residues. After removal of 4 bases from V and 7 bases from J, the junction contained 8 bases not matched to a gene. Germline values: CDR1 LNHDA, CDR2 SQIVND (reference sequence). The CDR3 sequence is CASSRTGAFLQPQHF. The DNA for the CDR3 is TGTGCCAGTAGTAGGACAGGGGCTTTCTTACAGCCCCAGCATTTT.

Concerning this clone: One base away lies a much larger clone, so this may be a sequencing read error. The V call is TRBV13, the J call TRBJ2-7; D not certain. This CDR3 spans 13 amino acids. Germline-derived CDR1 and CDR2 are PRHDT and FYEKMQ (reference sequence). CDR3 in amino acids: CASSFLGSCEQYF. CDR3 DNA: TGTGCCAGCAGCTTCCTGGGGTCCTGCGAGCAGTACTTC.

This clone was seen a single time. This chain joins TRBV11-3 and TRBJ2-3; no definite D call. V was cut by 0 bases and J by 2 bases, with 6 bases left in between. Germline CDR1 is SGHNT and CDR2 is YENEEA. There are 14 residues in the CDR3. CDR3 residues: CASSLEANTDTQYF. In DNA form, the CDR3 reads TGTGCCAGCAGCTTAGAAGCGAACACAGATACGCAGTATTTT.